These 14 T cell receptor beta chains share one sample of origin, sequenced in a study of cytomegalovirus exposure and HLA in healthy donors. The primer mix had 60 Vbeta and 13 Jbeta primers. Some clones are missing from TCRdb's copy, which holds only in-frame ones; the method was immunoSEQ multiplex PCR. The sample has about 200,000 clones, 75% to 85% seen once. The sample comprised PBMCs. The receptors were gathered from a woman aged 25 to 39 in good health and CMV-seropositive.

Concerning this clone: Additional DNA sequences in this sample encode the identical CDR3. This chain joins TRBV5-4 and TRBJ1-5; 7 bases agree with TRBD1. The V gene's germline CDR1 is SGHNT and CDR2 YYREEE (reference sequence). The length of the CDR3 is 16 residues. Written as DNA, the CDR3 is TGTGCTAGCCCCAAGGGCAGGGGGTATGACAATCAGCCCCAGCATTTT. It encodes CASPKGRGYDNQPQHF.

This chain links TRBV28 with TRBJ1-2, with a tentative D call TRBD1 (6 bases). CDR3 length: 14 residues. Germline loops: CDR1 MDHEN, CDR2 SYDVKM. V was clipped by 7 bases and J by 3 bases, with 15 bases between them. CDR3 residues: CASIRGGIDYGYTF. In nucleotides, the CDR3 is TGTGCCAGCATAAGGGGGGGAATCGACTATGGCTACACCTTC.

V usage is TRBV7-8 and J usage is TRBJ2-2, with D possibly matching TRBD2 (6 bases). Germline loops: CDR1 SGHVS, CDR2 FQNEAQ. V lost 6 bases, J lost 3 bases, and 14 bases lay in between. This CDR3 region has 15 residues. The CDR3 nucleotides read TGTGCCAGCAGAAGGTCTCCGGGGGACACCGGGGAGCTGTTTTTT. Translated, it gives CASRRSPGDTGELFF.

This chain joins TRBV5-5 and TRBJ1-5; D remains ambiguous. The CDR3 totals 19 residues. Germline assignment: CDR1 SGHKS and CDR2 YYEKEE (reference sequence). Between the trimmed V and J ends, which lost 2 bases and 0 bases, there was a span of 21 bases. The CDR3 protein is CASSFGQLPGGDSNQPQHF. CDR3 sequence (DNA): TGTGCCAGCAGCTTTGGGCAGCTCCCGGGAGGTGATAGCAATCAGCCCCAGCATTTT. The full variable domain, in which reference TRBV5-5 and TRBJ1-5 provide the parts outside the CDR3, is DAGVTQSPTHLIKTRGQQVTLRCSPISGHKSVSWYQQVLGQGPQFIFQYYEKEERGRGNFPDRFSARQFPNYSSELNVNALLLGDSALYLCASSFGQLPGGDSNQPQHFGDGTRLSIL.

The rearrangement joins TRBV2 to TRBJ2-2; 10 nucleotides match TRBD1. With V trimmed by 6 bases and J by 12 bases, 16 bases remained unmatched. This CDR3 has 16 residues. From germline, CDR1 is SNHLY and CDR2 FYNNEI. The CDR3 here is CASRARDRGWAGKLFF. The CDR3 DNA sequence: TGTGCCAGCAGAGCGAGGGACAGGGGCTGGGCCGGTAAGCTGTTTTTT.

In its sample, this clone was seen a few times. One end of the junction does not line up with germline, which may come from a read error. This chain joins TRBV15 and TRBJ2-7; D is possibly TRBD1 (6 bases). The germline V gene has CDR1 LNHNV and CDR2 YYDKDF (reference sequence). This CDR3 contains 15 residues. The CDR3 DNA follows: TGTGCCACCGGCAGGGGCCTGGTGAGCTCCTACGAGCAGTACTTC. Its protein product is CATGRGLVSSYEQYF.

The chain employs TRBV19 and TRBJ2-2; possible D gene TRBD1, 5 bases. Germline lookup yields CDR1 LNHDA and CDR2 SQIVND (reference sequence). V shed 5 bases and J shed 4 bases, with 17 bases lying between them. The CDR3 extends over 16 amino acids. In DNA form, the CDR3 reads TGTGCCAGTAGTCTCGCTCCAGGGTGGGGCACCGGGGAGCTGTTTTTT. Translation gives CASSLAPGWGTGELFF.

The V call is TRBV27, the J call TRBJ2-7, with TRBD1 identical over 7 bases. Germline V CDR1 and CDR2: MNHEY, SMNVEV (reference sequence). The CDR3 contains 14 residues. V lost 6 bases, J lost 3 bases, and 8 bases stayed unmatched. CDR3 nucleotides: TGTGCCAGCAGACTTCAGGGGGTGAACTACGAGCAGTACTTC. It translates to CASRLQGVNYEQYF.

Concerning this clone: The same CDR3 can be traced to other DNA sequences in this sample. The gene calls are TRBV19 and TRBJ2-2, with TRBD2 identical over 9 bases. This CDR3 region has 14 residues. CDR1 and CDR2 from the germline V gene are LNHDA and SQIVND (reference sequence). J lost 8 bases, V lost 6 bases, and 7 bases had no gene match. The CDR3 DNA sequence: TGTGCCAGTAGGATTAGCGGGAGTGTTGGGGAGCTGTTTTTT. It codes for CASRISGSVGELFF.

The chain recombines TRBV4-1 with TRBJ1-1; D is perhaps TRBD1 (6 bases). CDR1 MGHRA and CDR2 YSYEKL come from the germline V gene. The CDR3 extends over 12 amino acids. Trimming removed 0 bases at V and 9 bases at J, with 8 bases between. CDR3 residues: CASSQEGAKAFF. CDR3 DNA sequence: TGCGCCAGCAGCCAAGAGGGGGCAAAAGCTTTCTTT.

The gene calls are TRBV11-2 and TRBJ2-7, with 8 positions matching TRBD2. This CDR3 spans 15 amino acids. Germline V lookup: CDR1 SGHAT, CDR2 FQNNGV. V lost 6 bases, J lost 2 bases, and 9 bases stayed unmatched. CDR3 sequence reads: CASRQSGGTTYEQYF. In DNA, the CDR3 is TGTGCCAGCAGACAAAGCGGGGGAACTACCTACGAGCAGTACTTC.

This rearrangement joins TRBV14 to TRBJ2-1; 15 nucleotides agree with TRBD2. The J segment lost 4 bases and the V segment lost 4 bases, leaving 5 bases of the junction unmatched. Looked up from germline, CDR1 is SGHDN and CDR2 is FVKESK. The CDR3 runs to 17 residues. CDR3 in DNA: TGTGCCAGCAGCCGTGGACTAGCGGGAGGGCCGTACAATGAGCAGTTCTTC. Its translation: CASSRGLAGGPYNEQFF.

CDR3 loop: CASSSSGGAGSPLHF. In DNA form, the CDR3 reads TGTGCCAGCAGCTCCTCAGGGGGCGCAGGATCACCCCTCCACTTT. The chain employs TRBV7-9 and TRBJ1-6, with 8 bases fitting TRBD1. CDR1 and CDR2 from the germline V gene are SEHNR and FQNEAQ (reference sequence). The CDR3 is 15 amino acids. V gave up 4 bases and J gave up 10 bases; unmatched junction bases: 9.

Here the CDR3 reads CASSYKETQYF. The CDR3 bases are TGTGCCAGCAGCTACAAGGAGACCCAGTACTTC. This chain links TRBV5-4 with TRBJ2-5; D remains ambiguous. The ends were cut back, 3 bases at V and 5 bases at J, with 5 bases in the middle. The CDR3 has 11 amino acids. Germline V gives CDR1 SGHNT, CDR2 YYREEE (reference sequence).